The TCR beta chain described here comes from a study of identical twins. This clonotype has more than one count but fewer than ten. As yet, its antigen is unknown. General study findings and limits: Abundant beta clonotypes from cord blood bore fewer insertions; memory repertoires lacked this pattern.

TCRdb re-called the 5' RACE reads through MiXCR, storing one row per CDR3 protein. The sample lists 750,000 to 950,000 distinct CDR3 sequences, over 9% occurring once. V gave up 7 bases and J gave up 3 bases; unmatched junction bases: 4. The CDR3 loop spans 13 amino acids. Germline lookup yields CDR1 SQVTM and CDR2 ANQGSEA. The sample was also reused in another study, on yellow fever vaccine responses in identical twins. That source adds: Twins' T cell vaccine responses reportedly looked partly convergent, partly personalized.

Source material: PBMCs. The chain links TRBV29-1 to TRBJ2-1, with 9 bases aligning to TRBD2. The sequence derives from a woman under 30 in good health. The CDR3 is CSARTSVYNEQFF. The CDR3 DNA sequence: TGCAGCGCCAGGACTAGCGTCTACAATGAGCAGTTCTTC.